The 6 T cell receptor beta chains given below trace back to one sample, sequenced in a study of cytomegalovirus exposure and HLA in healthy donors (dated by TCRdb to 2015 to 2018). The library came from the immunoSEQ multiplex PCR assay. A mixture of 60 forward primers for TCR Vbeta segments and 13 reverse primers for TCR Jbeta segments was used in the multiplex PCR. TCRdb holds this immuneACCESS table with in-frame rearrangements only. Some clones are missing; in checked studies, unresolved V genes explain under half, and the rest has no known cause. The table for this sample shows about 120,000 clones. The top ten clonotypes cover 1.5% to 2% of the sample. Sequencing was done on a sample of PBMCs. The receptors originated from a middle-aged woman in good health and CMV-seropositive.

The chain couples TRBV18 to TRBJ1-1, with unresolved D. Germline V CDR1 and CDR2: KGHSH, LQKENI. The CDR3 is 16 amino acids. The V and J ends lost 2 bases and 1 base respectively, with 14 bases between them. The DNA of the CDR3 is TGTGCCAGCTCACCAAATAGGTTTGCGGGGAACACTGAAGCTTTCTTT. It codes for CASSPNRFAGNTEAFF.

The J gene is TRBJ1-2, the V gene TRBV18, with D perhaps TRBD1 (6 bases). The germline V and J ends were trimmed by 6 bases and 8 bases, with 19 bases remaining between them. The CDR3 consists of 14 residues. Germline V lookup: CDR1 KGHSH, CDR2 LQKENI. The CDR3 here is CASSPNGRGGGYTF. CDR3 DNA: TGTGCCAGCTCCCCTAATGGCAGGGGTGGCGGCTACACCTTC.

The chain uses TRBV11-1 and TRBJ1-1; no firm D call. Germline V gene data show CDR1 as SGHAT and CDR2 as FQDESV (reference sequence). CDR3 length equals 13 residues. Trimming removed 4 bases from V and 4 bases from J, with 10 bases in between. CDR3 sequence reads: CASSYSRSTEAFF. The CDR3 DNA reads TGTGCCAGCAGCTACTCTCGGTCCACTGAAGCTTTCTTT.

The chain recombines TRBV10-3 with TRBJ2-2; D possibly corresponds to TRBD2 (5 bases). Trimming left V 7 bases short and J 7 bases short, with 19 bases between. The CDR3 sequence is 15 residues long. Germline lookup yields CDR1 ENHRY and CDR2 SYGVKD. CDR3 sequence (DNA): TGTGCCATCACCCATGGACTGGTGTTTGGCGGGGAGCTGTTTTTT. Protein: CAITHGLVFGGELFF.

This chain joins TRBV5-1 and TRBJ2-1; possibly TRBD2 for D (5 bases). Germline V gene sequence: CDR1 SGHRS, CDR2 YFSETQ. The CDR3 sequence is 13 residues long. The germline V and J ends were trimmed by 7 bases and 5 bases, with 13 bases remaining between them. CDR3 loop: CASRVPGNNEQFF. CDR3 nucleotide sequence: TGCGCCAGCCGGGTCCCGGGAAACAATGAGCAGTTCTTC.

This chain uses TRBV28 with TRBJ1-1; 10 bases are a match to TRBD1. Germline loops: CDR1 MDHEN, CDR2 SYDVKM. CDR3 size: 15 residues. Trimming cost V 6 bases and J 8 bases; bases outside gene matches: 12. CDR3 sequence (DNA): TGTGCCAGCAGACGACCGGGACAGGGGACTAAAGAAGCTTTCTTT. Translation gives CASRRPGQGTKEAFF.